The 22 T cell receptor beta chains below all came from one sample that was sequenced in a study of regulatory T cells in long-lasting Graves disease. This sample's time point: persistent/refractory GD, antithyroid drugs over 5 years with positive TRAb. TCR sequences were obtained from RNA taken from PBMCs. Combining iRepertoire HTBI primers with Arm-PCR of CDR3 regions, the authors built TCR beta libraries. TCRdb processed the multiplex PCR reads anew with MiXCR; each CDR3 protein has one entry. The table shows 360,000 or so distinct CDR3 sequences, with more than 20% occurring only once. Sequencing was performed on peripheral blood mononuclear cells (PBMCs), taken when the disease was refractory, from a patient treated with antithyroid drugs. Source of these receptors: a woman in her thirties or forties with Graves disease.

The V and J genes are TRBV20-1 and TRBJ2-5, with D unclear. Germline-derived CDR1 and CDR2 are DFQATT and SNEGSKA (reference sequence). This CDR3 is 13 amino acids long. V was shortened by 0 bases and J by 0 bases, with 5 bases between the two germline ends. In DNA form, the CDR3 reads TGCAGTGCTAGAGATCCCAACCAAGAGACCCAGTACTTC. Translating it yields CSARDPNQETQYF.

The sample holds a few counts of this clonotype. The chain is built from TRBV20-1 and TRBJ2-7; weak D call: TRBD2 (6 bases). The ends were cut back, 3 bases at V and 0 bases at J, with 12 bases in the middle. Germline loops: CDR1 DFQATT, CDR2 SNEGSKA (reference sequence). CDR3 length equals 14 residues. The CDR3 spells CSASWGVSSYEQYF. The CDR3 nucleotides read TGCAGTGCTAGTTGGGGGGTGTCCTCCTACGAGCAGTACTTC.

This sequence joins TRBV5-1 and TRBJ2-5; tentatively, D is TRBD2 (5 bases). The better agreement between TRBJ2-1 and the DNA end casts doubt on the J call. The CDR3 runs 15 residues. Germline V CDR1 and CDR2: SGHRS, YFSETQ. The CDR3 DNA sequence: TGCGCCAGCAGCTTGGAGGCTAGCCGTAGCAATGAGCAGTTCTTC. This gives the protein CASSLEASRSNEQFF.

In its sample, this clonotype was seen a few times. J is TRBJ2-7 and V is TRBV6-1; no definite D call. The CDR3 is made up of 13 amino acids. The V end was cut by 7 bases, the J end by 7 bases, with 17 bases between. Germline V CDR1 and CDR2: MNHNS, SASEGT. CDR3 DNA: TGTGCCAGCAATCCTTATTTAGCTACGGAGCAGTACTTC. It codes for CASNPYLATEQYF.

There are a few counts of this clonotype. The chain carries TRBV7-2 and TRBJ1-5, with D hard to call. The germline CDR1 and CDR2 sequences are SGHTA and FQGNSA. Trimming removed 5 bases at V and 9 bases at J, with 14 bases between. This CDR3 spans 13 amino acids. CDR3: CASSQEDGTPQHF. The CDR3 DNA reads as TGTGCCAGCAGCCAAGAGGATGGTACGCCCCAGCATTTT.

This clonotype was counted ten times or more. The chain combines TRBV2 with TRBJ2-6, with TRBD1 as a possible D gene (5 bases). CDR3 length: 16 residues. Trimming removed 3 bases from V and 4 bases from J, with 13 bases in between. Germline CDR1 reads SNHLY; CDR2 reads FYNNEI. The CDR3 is CASSDQGLWGANVLTF. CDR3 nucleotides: TGTGCCAGCAGTGATCAGGGTTTGTGGGGGGCCAACGTCCTGACTTTC.

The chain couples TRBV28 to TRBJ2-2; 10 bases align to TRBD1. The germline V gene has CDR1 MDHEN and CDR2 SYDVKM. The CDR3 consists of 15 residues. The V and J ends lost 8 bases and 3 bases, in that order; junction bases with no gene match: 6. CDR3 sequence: CASQSGQGYTGELFF. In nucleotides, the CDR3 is TGTGCCAGCCAGTCGGGACAGGGGTACACCGGGGAGCTGTTTTTT.

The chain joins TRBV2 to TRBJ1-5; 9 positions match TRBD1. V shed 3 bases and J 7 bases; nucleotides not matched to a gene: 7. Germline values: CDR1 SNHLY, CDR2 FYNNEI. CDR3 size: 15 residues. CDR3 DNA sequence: TGTGCCAGCAGTGAGCCTGGGACAGGGTACCAGCCCCAGCATTTT. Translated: CASSEPGTGYQPQHF.

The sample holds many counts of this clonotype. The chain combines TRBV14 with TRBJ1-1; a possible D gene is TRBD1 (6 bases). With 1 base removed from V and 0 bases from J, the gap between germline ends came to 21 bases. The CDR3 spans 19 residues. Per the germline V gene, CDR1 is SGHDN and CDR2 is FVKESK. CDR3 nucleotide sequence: TGTGCCAGCAGCCAAGGTCTATTAGGGGGACGTGGGTTGAACACTGAAGCTTTCTTT. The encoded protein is CASSQGLLGGRGLNTEAFF.

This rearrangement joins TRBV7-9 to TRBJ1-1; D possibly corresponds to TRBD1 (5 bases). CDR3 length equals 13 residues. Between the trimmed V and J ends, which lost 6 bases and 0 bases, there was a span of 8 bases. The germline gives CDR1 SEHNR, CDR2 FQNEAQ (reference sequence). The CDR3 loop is CASSWGMNTEAFF. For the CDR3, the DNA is TGTGCCAGCAGTTGGGGGATGAACACTGAAGCTTTCTTT. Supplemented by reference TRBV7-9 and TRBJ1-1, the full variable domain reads DTGVSQNPRHKITKRGQNVTFRCDPISEHNRLYWYRQTLGQGPEFLTYFQNEAQLEKSRLLSDRFSAERPKGSFSTLEIQRTEQGDSAMYLCASSWGMNTEAFFGQGTRLTVV.

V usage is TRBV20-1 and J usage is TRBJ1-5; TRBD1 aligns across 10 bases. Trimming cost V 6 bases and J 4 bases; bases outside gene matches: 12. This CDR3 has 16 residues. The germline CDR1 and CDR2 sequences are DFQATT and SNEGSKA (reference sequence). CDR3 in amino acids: CSAAPRDRGPNQPQHF. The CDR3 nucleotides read TGCAGTGCCGCCCCCCGGGACAGGGGCCCGAATCAGCCCCAGCATTTT.

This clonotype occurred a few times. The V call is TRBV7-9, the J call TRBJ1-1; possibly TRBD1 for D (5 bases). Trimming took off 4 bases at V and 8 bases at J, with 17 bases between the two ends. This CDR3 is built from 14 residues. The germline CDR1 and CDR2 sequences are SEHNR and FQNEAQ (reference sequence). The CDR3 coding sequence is TGTGCCAGCAGCTATCCTGCGGGGGATCGAGAAGCTTTCTTT. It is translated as CASSYPAGDREAFF. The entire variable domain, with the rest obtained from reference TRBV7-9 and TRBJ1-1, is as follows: DTGVSQNPRHKITKRGQNVTFRCDPISEHNRLYWYRQTLGQGPEFLTYFQNEAQLEKSRLLSDRFSAERPKGSFSTLEIQRTEQGDSAMYLCASSYPAGDREAFFGQGTRLTVV.

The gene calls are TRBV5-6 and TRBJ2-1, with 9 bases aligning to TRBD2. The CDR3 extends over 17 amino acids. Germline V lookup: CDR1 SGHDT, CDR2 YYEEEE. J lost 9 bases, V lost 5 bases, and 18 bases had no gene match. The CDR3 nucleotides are TGTGCCAGCAGTGGGGAGTCAGGCGCGGGAGGGCGGGGTGAGCAGTTCTTC. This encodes CASSGESGAGGRGEQFF.

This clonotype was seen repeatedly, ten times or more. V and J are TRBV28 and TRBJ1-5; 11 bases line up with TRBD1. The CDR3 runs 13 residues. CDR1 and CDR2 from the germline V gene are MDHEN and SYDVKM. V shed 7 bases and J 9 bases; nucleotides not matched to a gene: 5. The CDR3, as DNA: TGTGCCAGCACGGGACAGGGGGTTAGGCCCCAGCATTTT. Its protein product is CASTGQGVRPQHF.

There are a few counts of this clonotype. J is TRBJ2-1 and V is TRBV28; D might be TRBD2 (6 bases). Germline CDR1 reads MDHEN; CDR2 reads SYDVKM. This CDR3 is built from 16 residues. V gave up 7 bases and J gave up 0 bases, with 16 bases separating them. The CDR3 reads CASTILAPSSYNEQFF. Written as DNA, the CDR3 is TGTGCCAGCACCATACTAGCTCCTAGCTCCTACAATGAGCAGTTCTTC.

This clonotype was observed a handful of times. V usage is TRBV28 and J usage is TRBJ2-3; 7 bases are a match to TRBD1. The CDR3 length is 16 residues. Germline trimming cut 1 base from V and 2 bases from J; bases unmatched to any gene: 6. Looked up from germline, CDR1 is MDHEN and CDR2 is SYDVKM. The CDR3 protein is CASSLSPDRPTDTQYF. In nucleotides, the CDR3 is TGTGCCAGCAGTTTATCCCCGGACAGGCCCACAGATACGCAGTATTTT.

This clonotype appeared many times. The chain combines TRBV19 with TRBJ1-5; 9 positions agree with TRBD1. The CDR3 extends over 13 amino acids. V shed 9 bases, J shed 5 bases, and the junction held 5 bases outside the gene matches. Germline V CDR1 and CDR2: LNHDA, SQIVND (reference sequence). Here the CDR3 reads CASRGTGYQPQHF. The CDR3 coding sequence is TGTGCCAGCAGGGGGACAGGGTATCAGCCCCAGCATTTT.

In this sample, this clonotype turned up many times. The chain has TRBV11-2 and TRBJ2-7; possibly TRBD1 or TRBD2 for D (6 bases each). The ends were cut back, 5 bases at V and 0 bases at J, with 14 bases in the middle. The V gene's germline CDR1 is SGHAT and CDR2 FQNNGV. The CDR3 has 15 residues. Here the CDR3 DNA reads TGTGCCAGCAGCGAGGGGGGAAAAGGCTCCTACGAGCAGTACTTC. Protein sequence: CASSEGGKGSYEQYF.

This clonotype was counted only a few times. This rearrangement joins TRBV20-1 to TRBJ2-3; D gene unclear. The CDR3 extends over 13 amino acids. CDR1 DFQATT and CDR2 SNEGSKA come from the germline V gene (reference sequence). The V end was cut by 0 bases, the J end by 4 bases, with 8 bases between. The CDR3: CSARDGTPDTQYF. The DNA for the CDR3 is TGCAGTGCTAGAGATGGCACCCCAGATACGCAGTATTTT.

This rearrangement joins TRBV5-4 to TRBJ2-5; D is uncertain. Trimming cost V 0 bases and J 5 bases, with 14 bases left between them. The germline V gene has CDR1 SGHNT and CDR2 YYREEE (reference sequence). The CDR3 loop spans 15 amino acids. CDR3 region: CASSLVIRMEETQYF. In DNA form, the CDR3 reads TGTGCCAGCAGCTTGGTTATTAGGATGGAGGAGACCCAGTACTTC. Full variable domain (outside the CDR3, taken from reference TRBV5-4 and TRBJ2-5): ETGVTQSPTHLIKTRGQQVTLRCSSQSGHNTVSWYQQALGQGPQFIFQYYREEENGRGNFPPRFSGLQFPNYSSELNVNALELDDSALYLCASSLVIRMEETQYFGPGTRLLVL.

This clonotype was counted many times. This CDR3 reads CASSLRRDSFLQETQYF. CDR3 DNA: TGTGCCAGCAGTTTACGCCGGGACAGCTTCCTCCAAGAGACCCAGTACTTC. This sequence joins TRBV28 and TRBJ2-5; TRBD1 matches 7 bases. V was pared by 2 bases and J by 1 base, with 10 bases of the junction left unmatched. Per germline, CDR1 MDHEN and CDR2 SYDVKM. The CDR3 totals 17 residues.

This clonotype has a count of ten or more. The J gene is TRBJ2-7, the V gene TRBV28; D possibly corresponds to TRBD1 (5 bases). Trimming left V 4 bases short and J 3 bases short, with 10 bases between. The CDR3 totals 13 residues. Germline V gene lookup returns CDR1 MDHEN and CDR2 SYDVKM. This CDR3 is CASSYDSGYEQYF. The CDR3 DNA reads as TGTGCCAGCAGTTACGACAGTGGCTACGAGCAGTACTTC.